Presented here are 22 T cell receptor beta chains from one specimen sequenced in a study of cytomegalovirus exposure and HLA in healthy donors. Data came from immunoSEQ multiplex PCR; TCRdb stores just in-frame clones and leaves some out. The repertoire holds 150,000 to 200,000 clones, with approximately 84% as singletons. Sequenced sample: PBMCs. All receptors derive from a young man in good health and CMV-seropositive.

A single count supports this clone. The DNA for the CDR3 is TGTGCCAGCAGCACCATGGGGGCGAATGAGCAGTTCTTC. Residues: CASSTMGANEQFF. V and J are TRBV7-3 and TRBJ2-1; D might be TRBD1 (6 bases). CDR1 and CDR2 (germline): SGHTA, FQGTGA. Trimming took off 5 bases at V and 7 bases at J, with 12 bases between the two ends. This CDR3 is built from 13 residues.

The V and J genes are TRBV11-2 and TRBJ2-1; 9 bases match TRBD2. Germline lookup yields CDR1 SGHAT and CDR2 FQNNGV. This CDR3 is 16 amino acids long. J lost 6 bases, V lost 2 bases, and 8 bases had no gene match. The chain's CDR3 is CASSLSLAGLINEQFF. CDR3 bases: TGTGCCAGCAGCTTATCCCTAGCGGGATTGATCAATGAGCAGTTCTTC.

Here the CDR3 reads CASSPQVSGANVLTF. DNA of the CDR3: TGTGCCAGTAGTCCACAGGTTTCTGGGGCCAACGTCCTGACTTTC. V and J are TRBV19 and TRBJ2-6; a possible D gene is TRBD1 (5 bases). The CDR3 contains 15 residues. V was shortened by 5 bases and J by 1 base, with 9 bases between the two germline ends. The germline gives CDR1 LNHDA, CDR2 SQIVND (reference sequence).

CDR3 sequence: CAISESQQAGGHEQFF. The CDR3 nucleotides read TGTGCCATCAGTGAATCCCAACAGGCGGGAGGTCATGAGCAGTTCTTC. The chain couples TRBV10-3 to TRBJ2-1; 8 nucleotides match TRBD2. The germline gives CDR1 ENHRY, CDR2 SYGVKD. This CDR3 is 16 amino acids long. After removal of 3 bases from V and 8 bases from J, the junction contained 12 bases not matched to a gene.

The chain carries TRBV29-1 and TRBJ2-7, with D perhaps TRBD2 (6 bases). From germline, CDR1 is SQVTM and CDR2 ANQGSEA. Trimming removed 5 bases from V and 3 bases from J, with 20 bases in between. The CDR3 loop spans 15 amino acids. The CDR3 spells CSVLKLRDLSYEQYF. Written as DNA, the CDR3 is TGCAGCGTTCTTAAATTGCGGGACCTAAGCTACGAGCAGTACTTC.

The chain links TRBV7-3 to TRBJ2-2, with 8 nucleotides matching TRBD2. This CDR3 has 14 amino acids. Germline CDR1 reads SGHTA; CDR2 reads FQGTGA. J was trimmed by 6 bases and V by 4 bases; bases with no gene match: 4. The CDR3 DNA follows: TGTGCCAGCAGCTCCGGGGGGGAGTCCGGGGAGCTGTTTTTT. Amino acids: CASSSGGESGELFF.

The chain joins TRBV7-2 to TRBJ2-5, with 12 bases fitting TRBD2. V gave up 6 bases and J gave up 3 bases; unmatched junction bases: 5. There are 15 residues in the CDR3. Germline CDR1 SGHTA, CDR2 FQGNSA. The CDR3 DNA sequence: TGTGCCAGCAGGCCCCGACTAGCGGGGGAAGAGACCCAGTACTTC. This sequence encodes CASRPRLAGEETQYF.

This clone came up once. This sequence joins TRBV2 and TRBJ2-7; tentatively, D is TRBD1 (5 bases). The germline V gene has CDR1 SNHLY and CDR2 FYNNEI. Trimming left V 10 bases short and J 4 bases short, with 17 bases between. The CDR3 is 13 amino acids. CDR3 sequence: CATKQGLGYEQYF. The DNA for the CDR3 is TGTGCCACGAAGCAGGGTCTGGGGTACGAGCAGTACTTC.

The chain uses TRBV6-1 and TRBJ1-1, with 10 bases that match TRBD1. The V gene's germline CDR1 is MNHNS and CDR2 SASEGT. J was trimmed by 1 base and V by 4 bases; bases with no gene match: 15. The CDR3 length is 19 residues. CDR3 DNA sequence: TGTGCCAGCAGTGCTTCCGGGACAGGGGCTTACCTGGGGAACACTGAAGCTTTCTTT. It codes for CASSASGTGAYLGNTEAFF.

The chain couples TRBV6-1 to TRBJ1-2, with D possibly TRBD1 on 6 matching bases. The CDR3 has 15 residues. Per germline, CDR1 MNHNS and CDR2 SASEGT. Trimming left V 8 bases short and J 0 bases short, with 16 bases between. CDR3 coding DNA: TGTGCCAGCTCCCCGCAGGACAGAGCTAACTATGGCTACACCTTC. Its protein product is CASSPQDRANYGYTF.

The chain links TRBV7-3 to TRBJ1-1; D might be TRBD1 (5 bases). CDR3 length: 15 residues. Deletions cut 4 bases from V and 7 bases from J, with 19 bases between. Germline CDR1 and CDR2: SGHTA and FQGTGA. The CDR3 DNA is TGTGCCAGCAGCTCTGGACACCGCGGAGCTAATGAAGCTTTCTTT. Translated, it gives CASSSGHRGANEAFF. Based on the CDR3 plus reference TRBV7-3 and TRBJ1-1, the full variable domain is GAGVSQTPSNKVTEKGKYVELRCDPISGHTALYWYRQSLGQGPEFLIYFQGTGAADDSGLPNDRFFAVRPEGSVSTLKIQRTERGDSAVYLCASSSGHRGANEAFFGQGTRLTVV.

The chain recombines TRBV5-4 with TRBJ2-7, with a tentative D call TRBD1 (6 bases). This CDR3 is built from 13 residues. Germline loops: CDR1 SGHNT, CDR2 YYREEE (reference sequence). The ends were cut back, 0 bases at V and 6 bases at J, with 10 bases in the middle. CDR3 bases: TGTGCCAGCAGCTTGGACAGGGCTGGCGAGCAGTACTTC. Its translation: CASSLDRAGEQYF.

V gene TRBV6-5 combines with J gene TRBJ2-1; D possibly corresponds to TRBD2 (6 bases). Deletions cut 4 bases from V and 0 bases from J, with 7 bases between. CDR1 and CDR2 from the germline V gene are MNHEY and SVGAGI. The CDR3 contains 14 residues. In nucleotides, the CDR3 is TGTGCCAGCAGTTGGACTACCTCCTACAATGAGCAGTTCTTC. As protein: CASSWTTSYNEQFF.

This clone was observed a single time. This chain connects TRBV5-1 to TRBJ2-1; a weak D match, TRBD1 (6 bases). Germline V gives CDR1 SGHRS, CDR2 YFSETQ. V was pared by 3 bases and J by 3 bases, with 7 bases between. The CDR3 extends over 13 amino acids. CDR3 region: CASSSDSYNEQFF. The CDR3 DNA reads TGCGCCAGCAGCTCGGACAGCTACAATGAGCAGTTCTTC. Complete variable domain (other parts from reference TRBV5-1 and TRBJ2-1): KAGVTQTPRYLIKTRGQQVTLSCSPISGHRSVSWYQQTPGQGLQFLFEYFSETQRNKGNFPGRFSGRQFSNSRSEMNVSTLELGDSALYLCASSSDSYNEQFFGPGTRLTVL.

The chain recombines TRBV18 with TRBJ1-2; D uncertain. The V gene lost 2 bases and the J gene lost 2 bases, with 12 bases spanning the gap. The CDR3 totals 15 residues. From germline, CDR1 is KGHSH and CDR2 LQKENI. CDR3: CASSPSGEMNYGYTF. The CDR3 DNA reads TGTGCCAGCTCACCAAGTGGTGAGATGAACTATGGCTACACCTTC.

This clone came up once. Other DNA sequences from this sample encode an identical CDR3 as well. V gene TRBV18 combines with J gene TRBJ2-7; possible D gene TRBD2, 7 bases. The germline V and J ends were trimmed by 3 bases and 5 bases, with 11 bases remaining between them. CDR1 is KGHSH and CDR2 is LQKENI in the germline V gene. CDR3 length equals 13 residues. The CDR3 DNA reads as TGTGCCAGCTCACCGACGGGGGGCCACGAGCAGTACTTC. This gives the protein CASSPTGGHEQYF.

The chain joins TRBV4-3 to TRBJ1-5; no clear D. Between the trimmed V and J ends, which lost 0 bases and 5 bases, there was a span of 11 bases. This CDR3 is 15 amino acids long. Per the germline V gene, CDR1 is LGHNA and CDR2 is YSLEER. In DNA, the CDR3 is TGCGCCAGCAGCCAAGATCCTACGGCGGATCAGCCCCAGCATTTT. Protein sequence: CASSQDPTADQPQHF.

This rearrangement joins TRBV28 to TRBJ1-5; D gene uncertain. CDR1 MDHEN and CDR2 SYDVKM come from the germline V gene. The V end was cut by 2 bases, the J end by 0 bases, with 8 bases between. The CDR3 length is 15 residues. CDR3 protein: CASSLEIYSNQPQHF. The DNA of the CDR3 is TGTGCCAGCAGTTTAGAGATTTATAGCAATCAGCCCCAGCATTTT.

This chain connects TRBV13 to TRBJ2-7; TRBD2 matches at 7 bases. The trim removed 0 bases at V and 5 bases at J, leaving 7 bases unmatched. The germline V gene encodes CDR1 PRHDT and CDR2 FYEKMQ (reference sequence). The CDR3 consists of 15 residues. The CDR3 nucleotides read TGTGCCAGCAGCTTAGGCCCCCCTAGCGGTAACGAGCAGTACTTC. The encoded protein is CASSLGPPSGNEQYF.

The genes are TRBV27 and TRBJ2-7; D might be TRBD1 (6 bases). The CDR3 is 21 residues long. Germline V gene data show CDR1 as MNHEY and CDR2 as SMNVEV (reference sequence). Trimming stripped 0 bases from V and 3 bases from J, with 30 bases between. The CDR3 DNA reads TGTGCCAGCAGTTTATCGGCCCTCAGGGGTTATACCCCCTTGAAATACTACGAGCAGTACTTC. Encoded protein: CASSLSALRGYTPLKYYEQYF.

The V gene is TRBV11-2, the J gene TRBJ1-2; D gene ambiguous. The CDR3 is 14 residues long. V was pared by 4 bases and J by 8 bases, with 17 bases between. Germline V CDR1 and CDR2: SGHAT, FQNNGV. CDR3 in DNA: TGTGCCAGCAGCTCCAGCGGCAGCCACGGGGGCTACACCTTC. Protein product: CASSSSGSHGGYTF.

This sequence joins TRBV7-2 and TRBJ2-7; possibly TRBD1 for D (6 bases). CDR1 and CDR2 from the germline V gene are SGHTA and FQGNSA. This CDR3 is 14 amino acids long. V lost 4 bases, J lost 2 bases, and 12 bases lay in between. CDR3 amino acids: CASSSQGSTYEQYF. As DNA, the CDR3 is TGTGCCAGCAGCTCACAGGGCTCGACCTACGAGCAGTACTTC.